This T cell receptor (beta chain) was identified in a study of tumor-infiltrating lymphocytes in primary liver carcinoma. About the study: Patients diagnosed with primary liver carcinoma received treatment through surgical resection.

TCR beta cDNA was prepared out of about 530 ng total RNA by means of a constant-region primer. Three nested multiplex PCR rounds of slightly modified ARM-PCR generated TCR beta libraries. Forward primers for TRBV1-TRBV30 and a C-beta reverse primer served the first two PCR rounds, at 10 cycles each. TCRdb reprocessed the multiplex PCR reads with MiXCR, giving one entry per CDR3 protein. Here the sample spans about 310,000 distinct CDR3 sequences, 45% to 70% being singletons. With V trimmed by 1 base and J by 12 bases, 10 bases remained unmatched. The germline V gene has CDR1 SGHAT and CDR2 FQNNGV. CDR3 length: 15 residues. It was unsorted whole blood that yielded blood RNA, and germline DNA was also extracted. Broader study findings: Tumor-blood pairs (like tumor-adjacent pairs) overlapped less than tumor region pairs did.

Remarks on this clonotype: Its specificity is unknown.

The source is a woman in her 30s with primary liver carcinoma and hepatitis B virus infection. The chain links TRBV11-2 to TRBJ2-3; 10 nucleotides match TRBD2. Source material: peripheral blood. The CDR3 DNA reads as TGTGCCAGCAGCTTAGCAGCGGGAGGGGTGGGTACACAGTATTTT. This sequence encodes CASSLAAGGVGTQYF.